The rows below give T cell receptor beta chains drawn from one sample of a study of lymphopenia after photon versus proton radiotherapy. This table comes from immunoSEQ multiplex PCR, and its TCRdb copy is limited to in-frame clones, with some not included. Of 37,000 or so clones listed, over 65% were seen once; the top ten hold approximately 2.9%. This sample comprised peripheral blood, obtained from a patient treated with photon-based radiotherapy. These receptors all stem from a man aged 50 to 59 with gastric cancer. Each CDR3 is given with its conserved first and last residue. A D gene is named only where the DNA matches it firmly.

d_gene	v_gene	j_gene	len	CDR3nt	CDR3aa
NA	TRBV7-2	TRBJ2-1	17	TGTGCCAGCAGCTTAGGCAGAGGGGTACCCCGCCACAATGAGCAGTTCTTC	CASSLGRGVPRHNEQFF
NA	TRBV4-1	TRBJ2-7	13	TGCGCCAGCAGCCTAAGACAGGCCTACGAGCAGTACTTC	CASSLRQAYEQYF
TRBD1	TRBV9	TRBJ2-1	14	TGTGCCAGCAGCGTAGGGACAGGGAAAAATGAGCAGTTCTTC	CASSVGTGKNEQFF
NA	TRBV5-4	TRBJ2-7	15	TGTGCCAGCAGCAGAAGAGGGGGGAGTACCCCCGAGCAGTACTTC	CASSRRGGSTPEQYF
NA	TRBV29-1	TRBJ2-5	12	TGCAGCCAGGAAGGCCCGAGGGGGGCCCAGTACTTC	CSQEGPRGAQYF
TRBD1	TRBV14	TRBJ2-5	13	TGTGCCAGCAGTCAACAGGGGGCGGCGACCCAGTACTTC	CASSQQGAATQYF
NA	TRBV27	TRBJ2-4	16	TGTGCCAGCAGAAAATACAGTTCTCTAGCCAAAAACATTCAGTACTTC	CASRKYSSLAKNIQYF
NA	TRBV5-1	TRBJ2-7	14	TGCGCCAGCAGCTTGGTGGTCAGCCCCTACGAGCAGTACTTC	CASSLVVSPYEQYF
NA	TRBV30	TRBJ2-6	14	TGTGCCTGGAGGGCAATCTCTGGGGCCAACGTCCTGACTTTC	CAWRAISGANVLTF
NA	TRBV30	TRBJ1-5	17	TGTGCCTGGAGTGCAGGACTTGGGAGAGGGGGCAATCAGCCCCAGCATTTT	CAWSAGLGRGGNQPQHF
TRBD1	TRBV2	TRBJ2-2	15	TGTGCCAGCAGTGCCGACAGGGGTGTCACCGGGGAGCTGTTTTTT	CASSADRGVTGELFF
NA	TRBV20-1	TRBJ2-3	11	TGCAGTGCTAGAGTAATTGATACGCAGTATTTT	CSARVIDTQYF
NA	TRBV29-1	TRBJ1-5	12	TGCAGCGTACAGGTTAAGGATCAGCCCCAGCATTTT	CSVQVKDQPQHF
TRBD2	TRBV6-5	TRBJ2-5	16	TGTGCCAGCAGTTACCGGGCTAGCGGGGCCCAAGAGACCCAGTACTTC	CASSYRASGAQETQYF
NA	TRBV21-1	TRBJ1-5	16	TGTGCCAGCAGCAATTCGGGTGGTATTAGGGATCAGCCCCAGCATTTT	CASSNSGGIRDQPQHF
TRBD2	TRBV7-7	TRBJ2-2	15	TGTGCCAGCAGGTCACTAGCGGGAGGGACCGGGGAGCTGTTTTTT	CASRSLAGGTGELFF
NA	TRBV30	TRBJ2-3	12	TGTGCCTGGAGGACCGGACCAGATACGCAGTATTTT	CAWRTGPDTQYF
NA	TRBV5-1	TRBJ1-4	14	TGCGCCAGCAGCACGGGGGACGCGAGTGAAAAACTGTTTTTT	CASSTGDASEKLFF
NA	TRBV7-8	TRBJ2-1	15	TGTGCCAGCAGCCCCGAGTGGGTCTCCTACAATGAGCAGTTCTTC	CASSPEWVSYNEQFF
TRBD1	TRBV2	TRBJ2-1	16	TGTGCCAGCAGTGAGACAGGGAGTTTACTAGGCCCCGATATGTTCTTC	CASSETGSLLGPDMFF